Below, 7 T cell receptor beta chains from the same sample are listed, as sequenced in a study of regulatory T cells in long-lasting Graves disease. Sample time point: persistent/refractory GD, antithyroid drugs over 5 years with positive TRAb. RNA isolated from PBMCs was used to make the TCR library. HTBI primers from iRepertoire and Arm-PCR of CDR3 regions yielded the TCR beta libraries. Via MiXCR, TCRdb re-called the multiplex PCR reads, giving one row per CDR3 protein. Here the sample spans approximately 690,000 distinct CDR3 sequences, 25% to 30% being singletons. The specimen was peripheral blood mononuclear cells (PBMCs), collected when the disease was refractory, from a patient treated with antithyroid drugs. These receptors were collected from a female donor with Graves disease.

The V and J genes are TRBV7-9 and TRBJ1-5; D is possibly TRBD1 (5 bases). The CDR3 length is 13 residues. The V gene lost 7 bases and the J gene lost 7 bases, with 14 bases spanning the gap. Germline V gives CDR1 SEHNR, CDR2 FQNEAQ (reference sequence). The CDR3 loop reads CASTPGGRQPQHF. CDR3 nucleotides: TGTGCCAGCACCCCGGGGGGGAGACAGCCCCAGCATTTT.

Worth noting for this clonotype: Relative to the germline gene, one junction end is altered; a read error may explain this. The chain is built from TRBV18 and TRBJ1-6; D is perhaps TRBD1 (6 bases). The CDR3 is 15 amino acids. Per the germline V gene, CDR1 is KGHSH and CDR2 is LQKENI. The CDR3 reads CASSLDRNDNSPLRF. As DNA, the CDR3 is TGTGCCAGCTCACTGGACAGAAACGACAATTCACCCCTCCGCTTT.

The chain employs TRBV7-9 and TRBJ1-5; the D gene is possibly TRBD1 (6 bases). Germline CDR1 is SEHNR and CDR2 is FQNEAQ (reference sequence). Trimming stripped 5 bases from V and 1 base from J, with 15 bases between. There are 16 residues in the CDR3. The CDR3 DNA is TGTGCCAGCAGCCAGGCGGGGAGGGGGAGCAATCAGCCCCAGCATTTT. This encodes CASSQAGRGSNQPQHF.

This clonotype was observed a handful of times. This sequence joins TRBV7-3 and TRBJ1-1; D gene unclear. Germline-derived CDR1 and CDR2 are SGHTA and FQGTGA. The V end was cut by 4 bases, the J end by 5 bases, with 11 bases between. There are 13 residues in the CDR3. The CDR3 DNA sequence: TGTGCCAGCAGCTCGACATGGGGTACTGAAGCTTTCTTT. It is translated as CASSSTWGTEAFF.

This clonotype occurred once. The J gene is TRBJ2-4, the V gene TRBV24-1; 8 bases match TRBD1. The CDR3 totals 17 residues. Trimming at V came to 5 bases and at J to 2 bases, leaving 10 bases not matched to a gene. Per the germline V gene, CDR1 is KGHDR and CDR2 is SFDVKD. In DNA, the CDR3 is TGTGCCACCAGTGGAGACAGGGGTAAAGGAACCAAAAACATTCAGTACTTC. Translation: CATSGDRGKGTKNIQYF.

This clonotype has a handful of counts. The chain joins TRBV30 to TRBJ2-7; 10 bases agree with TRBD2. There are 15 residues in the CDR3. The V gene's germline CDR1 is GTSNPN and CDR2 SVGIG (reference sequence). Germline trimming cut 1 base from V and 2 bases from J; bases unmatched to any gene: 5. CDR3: CAWSAELAGTYEQYF. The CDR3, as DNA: TGTGCCTGGAGTGCAGAACTAGCGGGAACCTACGAGCAGTACTTC.

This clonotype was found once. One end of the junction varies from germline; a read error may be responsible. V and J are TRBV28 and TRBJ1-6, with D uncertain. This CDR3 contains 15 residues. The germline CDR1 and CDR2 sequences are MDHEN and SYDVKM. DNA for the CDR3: TGTGCCGGCAGTTTAAATAGCGGGCCATGGTCACCCCTCCACTTT. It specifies CAGSLNSGPWSPLHF.